This is a list of T cell receptor beta chains from one sample in a study of blood T cell repertoires in COVID-19. Generated by immunoSEQ multiplex PCR, the TCRdb table keeps only in-frame clones and is missing some. Of about 290,000 clones listed, roughly nine tenths were seen once; the top ten hold approximately 12%. Sequencing was performed on peripheral blood. These receptors came from a woman younger than 45 with COVID-19, enrolled during active disease. CDR3s include the opening cysteine and the closing phenylalanine or tryptophan. The order of the fields is V gene, clone size, D gene, J gene, CDR3 DNA, CDR3 protein. D genes are given only for firm matches. Rows give clone size only sometimes, using once, few, many, or a class for an expanded clone.

TRBV11-2	few	.	TRBJ1-6	TGTGCCAGCAGCTTAGCCGGGGGGTCTTATAATTCACCCCTCCACTTT	CASSLAGGSYNSPLHF
TRBV19	.	.	TRBJ1-2	TGTGCCAGTCAAACGGTGGGGCCACCGAACCTTTATGGCTACACCTTC	CASQTVGPPNLYGYTF
TRBV2	.	TRBD2	TRBJ2-3	TGTGCCAGCAGTGGGCCCGGGGGGACAGATACGCAGTATTTT	CASSGPGGTDTQYF
TRBV19	.	.	TRBJ1-1	TGTGCCAGTACACAGGGGAACACTGAAGCTTTCTTT	CASTQGNTEAFF
TRBV5-1	.	.	TRBJ2-4	TGCGCCAGCAGCTTTGAGACTGGAAACATTCAGTACTTC	CASSFETGNIQYF
TRBV5-1	.	.	TRBJ1-1	TGCGCCAGCAGCCAGAAGGGCCCCACAGGAATGGGCCCTGAAGCTTTCTTT	CASSQKGPTGMGPEAFF
TRBV27	.	.	TRBJ2-5	TGTGCCAGCAGTTTTCAGGGATCGGGCGAGACCCAGTACTTC	CASSFQGSGETQYF
TRBV4-1	once	.	TRBJ1-5	TGCGCCAGCAGCCAAGATCAGGGCCAGGGCGCCCAGCATTTT	CASSQDQGQGAQHF
TRBV3-1/TRBV3-2	.	.	TRBJ1-4	TGTGCCAGCAGCCACAGGGATGATAATGAAAAACTGTTTTTT	CASSHRDDNEKLFF
TRBV3-1/TRBV3-2	.	.	TRBJ2-7	TGTGCCAGCAGCCTCGTAACAGGGTCCTACGAGCAGTACTTC	CASSLVTGSYEQYF
TRBV19	once	.	TRBJ2-7	TGTGCCAGTAGTATAGAGAAGGGGTTCTCCTACGAGCAGTACTTC	CASSIEKGFSYEQYF
TRBV19	.	TRBD1	TRBJ1-4	TGTGCCAGCGGGGACAGGGCAACTAATGAAAAACTGTTTTTT	CASGDRATNEKLFF
TRBV6-1	.	.	TRBJ1-5	TGTGCCAGCAGTGTAGCTTTCCAGGGGAATAGCAATCAGCCCCAGCATTTT	CASSVAFQGNSNQPQHF
TRBV6-5	few	.	TRBJ1-3	TGTGCCAGCAGGGGGGAAGGAGGGTACACCATATATTTT	CASRGEGGYTIYF
TRBV19	.	.	TRBJ2-7	TGTGCCAGTAGTAATGACCCCGGGACAGCCAGCCGGGGGGAGCAGTACTTC	CASSNDPGTASRGEQYF
TRBV12-5	.	TRBD1	TRBJ1-1	TGTGCTAGTGGGGCAGGGGGCGCGAACACTGAAGCTTTCTTT	CASGAGGANTEAFF
TRBV18	.	.	TRBJ2-7	TGTGCCAGCTCACCAGAGGGGGAGTCCTACGAGCAGTACTTC	CASSPEGESYEQYF
TRBV7-8	.	TRBD2	TRBJ2-3	TGTGCCAGCAGCCCCCGGGGTGGTGGCGGGGGGGCGCCAGATACGCAGTATTTT	CASSPRGGGGGAPDTQYF
TRBV5-6	.	.	TRBJ1-1	TGTGCCAGCAGGGCGTTGAGCGGGATTGAAGCTTTCTTT	CASRALSGIEAFF
TRBV5-4	.	.	TRBJ2-3	TGTGCCGGGGGGGGCCGAGAACAGGCCACAGATACGCAGTATTTT	CAGGGREQATDTQYF
TRBV27	.	.	TRBJ1-5	TGTGCCAGCAGTTTATCGTCTTCTCTTCAGCCCCAGCATTTT	CASSLSSSLQPQHF
TRBV21-1	.	.	TRBJ2-3	TGTGCCAGCAGCAAAGAGGAGGGGACTAGCGGTCCCACAGATACGCAGTATTTT	CASSKEEGTSGPTDTQYF
TRBV21-1	.	.	TRBJ2-3	TGTGCCAGCAGCAAAAGAGGCCATGGGGGAGCGGGGCTCACAGATACGCAGTATTTT	CASSKRGHGGAGLTDTQYF
TRBV13	.	.	TRBJ1-2	TGTGCCAGCAGCTCCCTAAGGGAGGGGGACGGCTACACCTTC	CASSSLREGDGYTF
TRBV27	.	TRBD1	TRBJ1-1	TGTGCCAGCGCATCCCAGGGGGCGGGGAACACTGAAGCTTTCTTT	CASASQGAGNTEAFF
TRBV5-1	.	.	TRBJ1-1	TGCGCCAGCAGTTCCGACAGCCTCAACACTGAAGCTTTCTTT	CASSSDSLNTEAFF
TRBV2	.	.	TRBJ1-2	TGTGCCAACTTTGGACAGCGCTATGGCTACACCTTC	CANFGQRYGYTF
TRBV4-2	.	TRBD1	TRBJ2-7	TGTGCCAGCAAAGTAGGACAGGAAGCTTCCTACGAGCAGTACTTC	CASKVGQEASYEQYF
TRBV19	.	.	TRBJ1-1	TGTGCCAGTAGTATCGGAACAGTACTGAACACTGAAGCTTTCTTT	CASSIGTVLNTEAFF
TRBV6-5	.	.	TRBJ1-6	TGTGCCAGCAGTTACTCTTGGGGGCTCGATAATTCACCCCTCCACTTT	CASSYSWGLDNSPLHF
TRBV5-4	.	.	TRBJ1-1	TGTGCCAGCAGCCCAGGCTCCGAGAACACTGAAGCTTTCTTT	CASSPGSENTEAFF
TRBV10-2	.	TRBD2	TRBJ2-3	TGCGCCAGCAGTGATAGGGCGGGGGGACCAGATACGCAGTATTTT	CASSDRAGGPDTQYF
TRBV2	.	TRBD1	TRBJ1-5	TGTGCCAGCAGTGACCCGGGACAGGGCGGAGATCAGCCCCAGCATTTT	CASSDPGQGGDQPQHF
TRBV28	.	TRBD1	TRBJ2-1	TGTGCCAGCAGTTTAGGCCAAATTCCCGATACAGGGGGCGCCGTAAACAATGAGCAGTTCTTC	CASSLGQIPDTGGAVNNEQFF
TRBV28	.	.	TRBJ1-2	TGTGCCAGCAGTTTAAGAGTCTATGGCTACACCTTC	CASSLRVYGYTF
TRBV5-4	.	TRBD2	TRBJ2-4	TGTGCCAGCAGCGTATCTAGCGGGGGGGGAGCCAAAAACATTCAGTACTTC	CASSVSSGGGAKNIQYF
TRBV29-1	.	.	TRBJ1-2	TGCAGCGTTGTCGAGGTTAGCTATGGCTACACCTTC	CSVVEVSYGYTF
TRBV7-2	.	TRBD2	TRBJ2-1	TGTGCCAGCAGCCCCCAGGGTCTGGCGGGGGGGCACAATGAGCAGTTCTTC	CASSPQGLAGGHNEQFF
TRBV7-9	.	TRBD2	TRBJ2-1	TGTGCCAGCAGCTTAGCTAGCGGGGGGTTAGGGGAGCAGTTCTTC	CASSLASGGLGEQFF
TRBV27	.	TRBD1	TRBJ2-7	TGTGCCAGCAGTTTGGGACAGGGGGGCGAGCAGTACTTC	CASSLGQGGEQYF
TRBV25-1	once	.	TRBJ2-1	TGTGCCAGCAGTGATCTCTGGACGGGGAATGAGCAGTTCTTC	CASSDLWTGNEQFF
TRBV6-2/TRBV6-3	.	.	TRBJ1-2	TGTGCCACCAGCCACGGGGGCTATGGCTACACCTTC	CATSHGGYGYTF
TRBV10-3	.	.	TRBJ1-1	TGTGCCATCAGGTCTGGACAGCTAAACACTGAAGCTTTCTTT	CAIRSGQLNTEAFF
TRBV19	.	TRBD2	TRBJ2-1	TGTGCCAGTAGTATAGGAAGGCTAGCGGGCGCTAATGAGCAGTTCTTC	CASSIGRLAGANEQFF